There are many counts of the clone carrying this T cell receptor (beta chain). This sample is drawn from a study of beta chain features in type 1 diabetes. The authors reverse transcribed all of the isolated RNA, so sequencing captured expressed TCRB transcripts. Produced via immunoSEQ multiplex PCR; TCRdb's table is partial and in-frame only. The sample lists over 300,000 clones; 6.5% to 10% were seen once. The CDR3 runs 10 residues. The V gene's germline CDR1 is SQVTM and CDR2 ANQGSEA. Trimming took 5 bases from V and 5 from J, leaving 6 bases between them. The chain is built from TRBV29-1 and TRBJ2-5; TRBD1 might be the D (5 bases). The sample comprised central memory CD4+ T cells from blood. This TCR came from a woman aged 18-35 years in good health. DNA for the CDR3: TGCAGCGTTCGACAGGAGACCCAGTACTTC. Translating it yields CSVRQETQYF.